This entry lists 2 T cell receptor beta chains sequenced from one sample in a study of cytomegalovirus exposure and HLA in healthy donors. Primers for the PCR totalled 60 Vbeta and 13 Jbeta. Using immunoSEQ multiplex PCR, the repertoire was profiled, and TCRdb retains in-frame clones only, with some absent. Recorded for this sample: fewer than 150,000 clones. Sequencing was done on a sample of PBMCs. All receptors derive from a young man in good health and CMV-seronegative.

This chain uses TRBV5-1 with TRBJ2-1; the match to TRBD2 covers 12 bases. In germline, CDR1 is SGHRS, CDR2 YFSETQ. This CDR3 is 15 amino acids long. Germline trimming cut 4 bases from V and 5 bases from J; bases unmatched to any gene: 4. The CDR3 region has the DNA TGCGCCAGCAGCCCGCTAGCGGGAGGGGACAATGAGCAGTTCTTC. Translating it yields CASSPLAGGDNEQFF.

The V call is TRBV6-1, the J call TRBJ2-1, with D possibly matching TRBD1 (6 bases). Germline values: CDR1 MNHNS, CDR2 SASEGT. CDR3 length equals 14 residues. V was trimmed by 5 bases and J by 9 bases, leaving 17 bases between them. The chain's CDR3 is CASSPRGRGSEQFF. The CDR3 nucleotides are TGTGCCAGCAGTCCCCGAGGTAGGGGGAGTGAGCAGTTCTTC.